This T cell receptor (beta chain) derives from a study of T cell repertoires in cytomegalovirus infection. For the study at large: Indications came from public TCR beta signatures; they pointed to CMV infection and to a matching HLA type. Study-wide points: Clonotype analysis showed dominance of the ex vivo response by HLA-C-restricted CMV-specific TCR beta clonotypes. Identification of carriers of CMV plus the relevant HLA was achieved through cumulative public TCR beta family frequency.

The J segment lost 3 bases and the V segment lost 3 bases, leaving 4 bases of the junction unmatched. Germline CDR1 reads SGDLS; CDR2 reads YYNGEE. The CDR3 has 15 amino acids. This clonotype was seen only a few times. Its specificity is not known. TCRdb used MiXCR to reprocess the reads, holding one entry per CDR3 protein. The data show around 450,000 distinct CDR3 sequences, roughly 12% seen once. The receptor was derived from a human donor in good health (CMV status not recorded). Some clones in this sample may be carry-over from other donors' samples. Sequencing input: PBMCs. The V and J genes are TRBV9 and TRBJ2-2; TRBD2 matches at 8 bases. The CDR3 protein is CASSAAGGYTGELFF. The CDR3 DNA reads as TGTGCCAGCAGCGCGGCGGGGGGCTACACCGGGGAGCTGTTTTTT.